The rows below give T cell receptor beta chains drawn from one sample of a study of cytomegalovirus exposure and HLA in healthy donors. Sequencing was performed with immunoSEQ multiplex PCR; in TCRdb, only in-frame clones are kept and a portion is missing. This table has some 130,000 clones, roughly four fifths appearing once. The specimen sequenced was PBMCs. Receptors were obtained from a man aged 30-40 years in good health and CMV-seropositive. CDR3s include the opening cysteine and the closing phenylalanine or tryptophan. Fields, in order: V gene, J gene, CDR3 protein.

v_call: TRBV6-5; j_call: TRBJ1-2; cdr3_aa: CASRAAGTGHYGYTF
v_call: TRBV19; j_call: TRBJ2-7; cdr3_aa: CASSTLATGSFEQYF
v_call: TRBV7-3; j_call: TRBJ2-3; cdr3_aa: CASSLTGFRTDTQYF
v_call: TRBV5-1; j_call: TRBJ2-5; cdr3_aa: CASSSQGIQETQYF
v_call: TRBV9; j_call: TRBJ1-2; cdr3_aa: CASSVRTDSYGYTF
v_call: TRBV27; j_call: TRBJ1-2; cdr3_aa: CASSYLTGGGYTF
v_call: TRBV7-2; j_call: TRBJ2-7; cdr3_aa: CASSSRSRGQGAREQYF
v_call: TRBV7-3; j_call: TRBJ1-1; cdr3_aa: CASSLMGQGGYTEAFF
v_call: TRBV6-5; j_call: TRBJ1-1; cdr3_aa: CASSYSALNTEAFF
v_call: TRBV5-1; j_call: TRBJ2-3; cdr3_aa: CASSLRPGSTDTQYF
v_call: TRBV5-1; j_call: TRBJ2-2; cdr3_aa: CASSLLAGGTGELFF
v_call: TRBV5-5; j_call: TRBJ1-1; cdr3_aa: CASSFPGGGEAFF
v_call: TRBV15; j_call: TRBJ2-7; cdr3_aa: CATSRDFSEQYF
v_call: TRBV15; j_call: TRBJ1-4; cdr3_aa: CATSTRTELIEKLFF
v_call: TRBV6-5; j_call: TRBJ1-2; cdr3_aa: CASSTRRRENYGYTF
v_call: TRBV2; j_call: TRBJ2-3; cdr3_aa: CASSPTGSNTDTQYF
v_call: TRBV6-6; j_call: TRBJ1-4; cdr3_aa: CASRGQVNNEKLFF
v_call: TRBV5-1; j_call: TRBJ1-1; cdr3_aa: CASSPGTGITEAFF
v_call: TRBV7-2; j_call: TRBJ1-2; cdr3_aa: CASSIRQGTGERYTF
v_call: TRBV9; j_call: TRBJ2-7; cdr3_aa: CASSLRQGEIYEQYF
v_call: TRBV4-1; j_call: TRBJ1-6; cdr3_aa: CASSQDRPGQGYSPLHF
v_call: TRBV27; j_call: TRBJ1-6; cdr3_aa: CASSSFRTGVSPLHF
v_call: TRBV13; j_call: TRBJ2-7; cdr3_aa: CASSPSSAGGLGEQYF
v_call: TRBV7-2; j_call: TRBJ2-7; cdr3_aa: CASSQGSGPYEQYF
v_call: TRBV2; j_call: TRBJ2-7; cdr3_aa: CASTQRRGHEQYF
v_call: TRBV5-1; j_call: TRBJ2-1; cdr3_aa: CATSAGGSSYNEQFF
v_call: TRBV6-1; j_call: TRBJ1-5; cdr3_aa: CASSGRDRANQPQHF
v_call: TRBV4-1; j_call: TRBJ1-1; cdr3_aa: CASSQGLLGGTGNTEAFF
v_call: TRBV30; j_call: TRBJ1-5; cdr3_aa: CAWSTQGRQPQHF
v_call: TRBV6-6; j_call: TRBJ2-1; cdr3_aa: CASRDYNEQFF
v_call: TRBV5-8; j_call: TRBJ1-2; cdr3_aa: CASSPWTGGASYGYTF
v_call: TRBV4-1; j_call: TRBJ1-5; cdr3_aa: CASSQGQGGVQPQHF
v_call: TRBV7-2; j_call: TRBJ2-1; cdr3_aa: CASSAPPGGSASGEQFF
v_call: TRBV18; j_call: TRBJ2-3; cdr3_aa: CASCTSLTDTQYF
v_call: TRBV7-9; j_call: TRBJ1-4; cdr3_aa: CASSFTDRATNEKLFF
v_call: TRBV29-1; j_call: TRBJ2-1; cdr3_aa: CSAPPPGSYSYNEQFF
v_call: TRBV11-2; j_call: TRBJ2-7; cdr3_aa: CASSLPGTSGEQYF
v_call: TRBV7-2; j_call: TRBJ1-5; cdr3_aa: CASSLVKGTGQPQHF
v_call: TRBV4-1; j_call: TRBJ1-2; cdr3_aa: CASSQIGRDRLNYGYTF
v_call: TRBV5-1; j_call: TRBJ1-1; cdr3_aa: CASSRDRGGEAFF
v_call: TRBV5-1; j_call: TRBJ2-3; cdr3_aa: CASSPGRTSSTDTQYF
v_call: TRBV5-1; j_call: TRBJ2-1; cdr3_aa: CASSSRGQQYNEQFF
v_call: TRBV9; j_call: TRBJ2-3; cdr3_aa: CASSASTDTQYF
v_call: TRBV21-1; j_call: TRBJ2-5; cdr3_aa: CASSKVVEDRLDRNQYF
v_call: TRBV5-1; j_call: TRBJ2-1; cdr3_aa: CASSLNGAGEQFF
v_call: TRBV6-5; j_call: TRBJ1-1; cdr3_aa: CASSPQGNTEAFF
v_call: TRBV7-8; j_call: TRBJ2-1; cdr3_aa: CASSSFSGGRNEQFF
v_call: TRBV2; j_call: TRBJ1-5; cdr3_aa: CASSMGASNQPQHF
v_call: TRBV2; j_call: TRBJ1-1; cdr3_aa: CASSDYRGAAEAFF
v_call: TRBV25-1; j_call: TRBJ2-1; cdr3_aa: CASSGSGTSGRNEQFF
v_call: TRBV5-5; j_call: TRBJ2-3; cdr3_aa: CASSLNPGLTSVTQYF
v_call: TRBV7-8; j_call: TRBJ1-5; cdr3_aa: CASSLEGTGGYQPQHF
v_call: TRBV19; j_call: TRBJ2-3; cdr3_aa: CATSPGLAGGSDTQYF
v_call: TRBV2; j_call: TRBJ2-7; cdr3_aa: CASSRPRERLLYEQYF